These 18 T cell receptor beta chains share one sample of origin, sequenced in a study of neurological immune-mediated disorders. TCRdb recomputed calls from the 5' RACE reads with MiXCR, one row per CDR3 protein. The sample has 95,000 to 150,000 distinct CDR3 sequences, roughly 3.2% seen once. Sequenced sample: PBMCs. These receptors were taken from a woman in her 30s with multiple sclerosis.

This clonotype was detected ten times or more. V and J are TRBV10-3 and TRBJ2-1; 8 positions match TRBD2. V shed 4 bases, J shed 12 bases, and the junction held 17 bases outside the gene matches. The CDR3 spans 16 residues. Germline V CDR1 and CDR2: ENHRY, SYGVKD. Written as DNA, the CDR3 is TGTGCCATCAGTGTTCGTCCAGCGGGAGAGGGGGGAATGCAGTTCTTC. Translating gives CAISVRPAGEGGMQFF.

Many counts were recorded for this clonotype. The genes are TRBV27 and TRBJ1-2; the match to TRBD1 covers 8 bases. The CDR3 is 15 amino acids. The germline V gene encodes CDR1 MNHEY and CDR2 SMNVEV (reference sequence). V dropped 6 bases and J dropped 7; count of bases not matched to a gene: 13. For the CDR3, the DNA is TGTGCCAGCAGACCCAGAGACAGGGGCGTAGGTGGCTACACCTTC. Translating gives CASRPRDRGVGGYTF.

This clonotype has a count of ten or more. CDR3 in amino acids: CASSSATGKGSTEAFF. The CDR3 DNA is TGTGCCAGCAGTTCCGCGACAGGAAAGGGGAGCACTGAAGCTTTCTTT. This chain uses TRBV6-5 with TRBJ1-1; D perhaps matches TRBD1 (6 bases). Germline CDR1 reads MNHEY; CDR2 reads SVGAGI. The CDR3 sequence is 16 residues long. The V end lost 4 bases, the J end lost 4 bases, and 19 bases lay between the germline ends.

This clonotype occurred many times. V and J are TRBV20-1 and TRBJ1-5; TRBD1 aligns across 7 bases. The junction had 9 bases not matched to a gene; V was cut back by 6 bases and J by 1 base. Germline V gene sequence: CDR1 DFQATT, CDR2 SNEGSKA (reference sequence). The length of the CDR3 is 15 residues. CDR3 amino acids: CSAWGSGGSNQPQHF. The DNA of the CDR3 is TGCAGTGCATGGGGGTCAGGGGGAAGCAATCAGCCCCAGCATTTT.

In its sample, this clonotype was seen many times. The chain employs TRBV12-3 or TRBV12-4 and TRBJ2-2; 11 bases are a match to TRBD2. V lost 6 bases, J lost 3 bases, and 3 bases stayed unmatched. This CDR3 is 15 amino acids long. Written as DNA, the CDR3 is TGTGCCAGCAGCGTAGCGGGAGGGTACACCGGGGAGCTGTTTTTT. It encodes CASSVAGGYTGELFF.

This clonotype was counted many times. The chain couples TRBV30 to TRBJ2-1, with a tentative D call TRBD1 (5 bases). The CDR3 spans 14 residues. The V and J ends lost 1 base and 6 bases respectively, with 13 bases between them. CDR1 and CDR2 from the germline V gene are GTSNPN and SVGIG (reference sequence). The CDR3 sequence: CAWSGQSLTNEQFF. In DNA, the CDR3 is TGTGCCTGGAGTGGACAGAGCCTGACCAATGAGCAGTTCTTC.

This clonotype was detected many times. The CDR3 region has the DNA TGCGCCAGCAGCCAGGACAAACAGCAACTTGAGCAGTTCTTC. Protein product: CASSQDKQQLEQFF. The V and J genes are TRBV4-1 and TRBJ2-1; maybe TRBD1 (5 bases). The CDR3 is 14 amino acids. Germline V lookup: CDR1 MGHRA, CDR2 YSYEKL. V lost 3 bases and J lost 9, with 15 bases in between.

A few counts support this clonotype. The chain has TRBV12-3 or TRBV12-4 and TRBJ2-1; TRBD2 matches 10 bases. Trimming removed 5 bases from V and 7 bases from J; junction bases left unmatched: 11. The CDR3 consists of 16 residues. CDR3 sequence: CASSRTAGGPRNEQFF. The CDR3 DNA follows: TGTGCCAGCAGTCGAACAGCGGGAGGGCCGAGAAATGAGCAGTTCTTC.

This clonotype was detected many times. The chain combines TRBV5-1 with TRBJ1-1; 10 bases fit TRBD1. Losses at the gene ends were 5 bases for V and 0 bases for J; bases not matched to a gene: 4. Per the germline V gene, CDR1 is SGHRS and CDR2 is YFSETQ. This CDR3 is built from 15 residues. As DNA, the CDR3 is TGCGCCAGCAGGGAGACAGGGGGCTTGAACACTGAAGCTTTCTTT. Amino acids: CASRETGGLNTEAFF. Variable domain in full (rest from reference TRBV5-1 and TRBJ1-1): KAGVTQTPRYLIKTRGQQVTLSCSPISGHRSVSWYQQTPGQGLQFLFEYFSETQRNKGNFPGRFSGRQFSNSRSEMNVSTLELGDSALYLCASRETGGLNTEAFFGQGTRLTVV.

This clonotype was found a few times. The chain carries TRBV11-2 and TRBJ2-5, with 8 bases matching TRBD2. The CDR3 spans 18 residues. The germline V gene has CDR1 SGHAT and CDR2 FQNNGV. J was trimmed by 1 base and V by 5 bases; bases with no gene match: 15. CDR3 region: CASSLFPGSGEAQETQYF. The CDR3 bases are TGTGCCAGCAGCCTCTTTCCTGGTAGCGGGGAAGCCCAAGAGACCCAGTACTTC.

With respect to this clonotype: A read error is possible here, since a much larger clone lies one base away. The V gene is TRBV25-1, the J gene TRBJ2-5, with TRBD2 as a possible D gene (5 bases). Looked up from germline, CDR1 is MGHDK and CDR2 is SYGVNS. The CDR3 contains 15 residues. The CDR3, as DNA: TGTGCCAGCAGTGCCTCTAGTTTGCTGTGGGAGACCAAGTACTTC. It specifies CASSASSLLWETKYF.

The table lists this clonotype with a few counts. The gene calls are TRBV20-1 and TRBJ2-5; possible D gene TRBD2, 5 bases. Trimming pared 0 bases from V and 2 bases from J, leaving 13 bases between. This CDR3 region has 15 residues. Germline V gene sequence: CDR1 DFQATT, CDR2 SNEGSKA (reference sequence). CDR3 protein: CSARDNGDDQETQYF. CDR3 DNA sequence: TGCAGTGCTAGAGATAACGGGGATGATCAAGAGACCCAGTACTTC.

This clonotype has ten or more counts. V and J are TRBV5-1 and TRBJ2-3; 7 nucleotides match TRBD1. Trimming cost V 4 bases and J 4 bases; bases outside gene matches: 0. The CDR3 loop spans 12 amino acids. Germline assignment: CDR1 SGHRS and CDR2 YFSETQ. The CDR3 nucleotides are TGCGCCAGCAGCACAGGGGCAGATACGCAGTATTTT. As protein: CASSTGADTQYF. The full variable domain, completed using reference TRBV5-1 and TRBJ2-3, is KAGVTQTPRYLIKTRGQQVTLSCSPISGHRSVSWYQQTPGQGLQFLFEYFSETQRNKGNFPGRFSGRQFSNSRSEMNVSTLELGDSALYLCASSTGADTQYFGPGTRLTVL.

There are many counts of this clonotype. The chain combines TRBV9 with TRBJ1-2; TRBD1 matches 9 bases. CDR1 is SGDLS, CDR2 YYNGEE, per germline. This CDR3 spans 16 amino acids. J gave up 2 bases and V 1 base, and 6 bases lay outside the gene matches. In DNA form, the CDR3 reads TGTGCCAGCAGCGTAAATAGGGACAGGGAGAACTATGGCTACACCTTC. Amino acid sequence: CASSVNRDRENYGYTF.

This clonotype has at least ten counts. The gene calls are TRBV29-1 and TRBJ2-1; 13 nucleotides line up with TRBD2. CDR3 length: 14 amino acids. Germline CDR1 is SQVTM and CDR2 is ANQGSEA. The V and J ends lost 2 bases and 12 bases, in that order; junction bases with no gene match: 7. CDR3 region: CSVEKGLAGSGQFF. For the CDR3, the DNA is TGCAGCGTTGAAAAGGGACTAGCGGGATCTGGGCAGTTCTTC.

At least ten counts were recorded for this clonotype. This chain connects TRBV20-1 to TRBJ2-1; 8 bases fit TRBD1. Unmatched junction bases numbered 6, after V lost 3 bases and J lost 8 bases. Germline V gene sequence: CDR1 DFQATT, CDR2 SNEGSKA (reference sequence). The CDR3 is 13 residues long. The CDR3 DNA follows: TGCAGTGCTAGGACGACAGGGGCTGATGAGCAGTTCTTC. It yields the protein CSARTTGADEQFF.

This clonotype was observed at least ten times. V gene TRBV20-1 combines with J gene TRBJ2-7, with 9 bases fitting TRBD2. Per the germline V gene, CDR1 is DFQATT and CDR2 is SNEGSKA (reference sequence). There are 15 residues in the CDR3. The J segment lost 3 bases and the V segment lost 0 bases, leaving 6 bases of the junction unmatched. CDR3 loop: CSARDQERGVYEQYF. The CDR3 DNA reads as TGCAGTGCTAGAGATCAGGAGCGGGGGGTCTACGAGCAGTACTTC.

In its sample, this clonotype was seen a few times. The chain recombines TRBV6-5 with TRBJ1-2; D not certain. From germline, CDR1 is MNHEY and CDR2 SVGAGI. V was pared by 0 bases and J by 4 bases, with 12 bases between. The CDR3 covers 15 residues. Written as DNA, the CDR3 is TGTGCCAGCAGTTACTCGACGCTCAGACCCTATGGCTACACCTTC. Its translation: CASSYSTLRPYGYTF.